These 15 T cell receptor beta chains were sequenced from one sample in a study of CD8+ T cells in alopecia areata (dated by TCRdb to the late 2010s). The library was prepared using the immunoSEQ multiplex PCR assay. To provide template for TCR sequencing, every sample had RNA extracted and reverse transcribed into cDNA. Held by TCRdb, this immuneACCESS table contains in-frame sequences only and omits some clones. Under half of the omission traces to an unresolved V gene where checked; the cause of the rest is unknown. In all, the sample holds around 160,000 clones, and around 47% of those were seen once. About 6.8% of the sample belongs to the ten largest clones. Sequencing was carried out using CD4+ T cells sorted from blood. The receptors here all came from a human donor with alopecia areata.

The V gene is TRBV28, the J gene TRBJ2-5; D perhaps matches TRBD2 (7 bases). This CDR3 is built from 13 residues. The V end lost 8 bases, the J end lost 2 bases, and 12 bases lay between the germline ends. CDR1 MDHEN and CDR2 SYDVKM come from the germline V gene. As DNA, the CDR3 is TGTGCCAGCTACAGGGAGGGGCAAGAGACCCAGTACTTC. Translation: CASYREGQETQYF.

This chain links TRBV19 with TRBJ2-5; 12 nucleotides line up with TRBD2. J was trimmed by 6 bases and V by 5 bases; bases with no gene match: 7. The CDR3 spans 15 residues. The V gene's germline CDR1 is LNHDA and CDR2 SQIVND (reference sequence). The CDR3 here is CASSRLAGGPQTQYF. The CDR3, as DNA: TGTGCCAGTAGTCGGCTAGCGGGAGGGCCGCAGACCCAGTACTTC.

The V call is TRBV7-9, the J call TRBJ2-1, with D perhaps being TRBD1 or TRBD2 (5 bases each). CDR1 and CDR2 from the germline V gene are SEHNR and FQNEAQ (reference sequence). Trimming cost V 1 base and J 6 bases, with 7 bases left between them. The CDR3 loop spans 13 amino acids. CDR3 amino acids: CASSLVGRNEQFF. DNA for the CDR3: TGTGCCAGCAGCTTAGTGGGACGCAATGAGCAGTTCTTC.

The CDR3 reads CASSFLNSGANVLTF. Here the CDR3 DNA reads TGTGCCAGCAGCTTCTTGAACTCTGGGGCCAACGTCCTGACTTTC. This chain uses TRBV7-9 with TRBJ2-6; D uncertain. Trimming removed 3 bases at V and 0 bases at J, with 6 bases between. The CDR3 consists of 15 residues. The germline CDR1 and CDR2 sequences are SEHNR and FQNEAQ (reference sequence).

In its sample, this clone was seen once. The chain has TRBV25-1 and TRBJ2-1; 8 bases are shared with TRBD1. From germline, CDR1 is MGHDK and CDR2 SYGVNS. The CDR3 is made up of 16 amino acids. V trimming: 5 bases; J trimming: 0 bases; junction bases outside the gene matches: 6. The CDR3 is CASSLRGLVSYNEQFF. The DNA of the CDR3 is TGTGCCAGCAGTCTCAGGGGGCTAGTCTCCTACAATGAGCAGTTCTTC. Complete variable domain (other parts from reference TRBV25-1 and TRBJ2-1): EADIYQTPRYLVIGTGKKITLECSQTMGHDKMYWYQQDPGMELHLIHYSYGVNSTEKGDLSSESTVSRIRTEHFPLTLESARPSHTSQYLCASSLRGLVSYNEQFFGPGTRLTVL.

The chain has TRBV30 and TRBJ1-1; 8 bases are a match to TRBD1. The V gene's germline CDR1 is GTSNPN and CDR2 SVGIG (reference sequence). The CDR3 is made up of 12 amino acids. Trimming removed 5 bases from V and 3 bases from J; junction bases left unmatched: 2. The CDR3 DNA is TGTGCCTGGGTACAGGGGGACACTGAAGCTTTCTTT. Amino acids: CAWVQGDTEAFF.

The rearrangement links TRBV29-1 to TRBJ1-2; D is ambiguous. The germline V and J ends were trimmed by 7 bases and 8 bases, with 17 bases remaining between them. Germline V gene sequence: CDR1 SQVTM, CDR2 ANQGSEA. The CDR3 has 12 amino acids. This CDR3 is CSALQNRGGYTF. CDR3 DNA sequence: TGCAGCGCATTACAGAACCGAGGAGGCTACACCTTC.

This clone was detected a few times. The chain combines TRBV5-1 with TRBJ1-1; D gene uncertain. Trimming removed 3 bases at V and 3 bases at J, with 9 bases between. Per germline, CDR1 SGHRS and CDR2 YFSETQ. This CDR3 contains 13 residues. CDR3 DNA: TGCGCCAGCAGCTCCCAGAGAGACACTGAAGCTTTCTTT. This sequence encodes CASSSQRDTEAFF.

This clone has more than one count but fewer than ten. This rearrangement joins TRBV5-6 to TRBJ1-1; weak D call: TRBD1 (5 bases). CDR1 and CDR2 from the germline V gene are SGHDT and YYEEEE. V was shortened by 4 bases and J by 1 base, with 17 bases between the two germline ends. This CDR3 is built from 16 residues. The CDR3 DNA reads TGTGCCAGCAGCGGAGGGGCAGGGCTCGGGAACACTGAAGCTTTCTTT. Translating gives CASSGGAGLGNTEAFF.

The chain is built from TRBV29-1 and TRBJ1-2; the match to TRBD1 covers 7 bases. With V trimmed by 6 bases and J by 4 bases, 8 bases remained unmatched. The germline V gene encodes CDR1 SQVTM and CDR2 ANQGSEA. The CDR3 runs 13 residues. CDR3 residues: CSVPDRTRYGYTF. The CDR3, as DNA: TGCAGCGTCCCGGACAGGACCCGCTATGGCTACACCTTC.

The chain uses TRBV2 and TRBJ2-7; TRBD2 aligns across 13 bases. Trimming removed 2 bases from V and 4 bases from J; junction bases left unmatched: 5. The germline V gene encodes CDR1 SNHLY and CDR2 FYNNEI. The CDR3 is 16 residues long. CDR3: CASSESGTSGIYEQYF. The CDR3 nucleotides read TGTGCCAGCAGTGAATCCGGGACTAGCGGGATATACGAGCAGTACTTC.

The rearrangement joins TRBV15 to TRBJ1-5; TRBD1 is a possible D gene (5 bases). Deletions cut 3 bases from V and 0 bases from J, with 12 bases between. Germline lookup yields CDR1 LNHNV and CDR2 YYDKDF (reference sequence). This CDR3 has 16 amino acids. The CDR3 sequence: CATSSVNRNSNQPQHF. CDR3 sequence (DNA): TGTGCCACCAGCAGCGTCAACAGGAATAGCAATCAGCCCCAGCATTTT.

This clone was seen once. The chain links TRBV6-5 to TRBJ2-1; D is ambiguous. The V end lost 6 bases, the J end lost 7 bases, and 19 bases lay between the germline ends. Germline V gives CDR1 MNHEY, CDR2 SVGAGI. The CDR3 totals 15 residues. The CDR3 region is CASSPRNPPPNEQFF. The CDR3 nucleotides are TGTGCCAGCAGCCCGCGGAACCCGCCCCCAAATGAGCAGTTCTTC.

The CDR3 sequence is CSAEHQDTQYF. The DNA for the CDR3 is TGCAGTGCAGAGCACCAAGATACGCAGTATTTT. The chain has TRBV20-1 and TRBJ2-3; unclear D gene. The CDR3 loop spans 11 amino acids. The germline V gene encodes CDR1 DFQATT and CDR2 SNEGSKA (reference sequence). Trimming shortened V by 6 bases and J by 5 bases, and 9 bases separated the two germline ends.

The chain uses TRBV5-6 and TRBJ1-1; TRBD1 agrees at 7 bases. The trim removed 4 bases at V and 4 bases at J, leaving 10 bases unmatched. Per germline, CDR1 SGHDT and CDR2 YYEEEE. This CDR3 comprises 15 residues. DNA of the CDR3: TGTGCCAGCAGCGCCTTACCAGGGGGACGCACTGAAGCTTTCTTT. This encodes CASSALPGGRTEAFF.